What follows describes a single T cell receptor (beta chain). Its antigen is unknown. The record originates from a study of T cells in localized non-small cell lung cancer. The assay was immunoSEQ multiplex PCR, and TCRdb's table has in-frame clones only and misses some. Of tens of thousands of clones listed, 92% are singletons. Germline CDR1 reads SGHAT; CDR2 reads FQNNGV. The CDR3 spans 13 residues. The V end lost 2 bases, the J end lost 6 bases, and 11 bases lay between the germline ends. Study conclusions and caveats: Peak T cell clonality was found in uninvolved adjacent lung, exceeding tumor. Owing to sequencing of a solitary tumor region, heterogeneity cannot be discounted. Median around 60 top-100 tumor clones were shared with paired adjacent lung.

The material sequenced was peripheral blood, taken before any cancer treatment. This TCR came from a female donor of 60 years or more with stage I lung adenocarcinoma. V usage is TRBV11-2 and J usage is TRBJ2-7; D not resolved. The CDR3 DNA is TGTGCCAGCAGCTTATTTGAAGGGCGCGAGCAGTACTTC. Its translation: CASSLFEGREQYF.